This T cell receptor beta chain was captured in a study of T cells in Graves' hyperthyroidism and ophthalmopathy. Background on the study: Blood from the periphery was taken at initial diagnosis, before any treatment.

Stability of Graves' hyperthyroidism was defined as absent ophthalmopathy progression within 18 months. Patients with uncontrolled infections, other autoimmune diseases, pregnancy or lactation were excluded. The investigators amplified TCR beta CDR3 regions from RNA transcripts. TCR CDR3 underwent first-round RT-PCR with the HTBI primer set. MiXCR, run by TCRdb on the multiplex PCR reads, gives a single entry per CDR3 protein. The top ten clones hold 9.2% of a sample with about 360,000 distinct CDR3 sequences, less than 15% of them seen once. This clonotype was counted many times. What was sequenced was blood. The source is a woman between 18 and 29 years old with Graves' hyperthyroidism.

This chain's CDR3 is CASSYRIQHDPYEQYF. CDR3 sequence (DNA): TGTGCCAGCAGTTACAGAATTCAACATGACCCCTACGAGCAGTACTTC. V is TRBV6-6 and J is TRBJ2-7; unclear D gene. Trimming shortened V by 2 bases and J by 2 bases, and 16 bases separated the two germline ends. Per the germline V gene, CDR1 is MNHNY and CDR2 is SVGAGI (reference sequence). This CDR3 region has 16 residues.